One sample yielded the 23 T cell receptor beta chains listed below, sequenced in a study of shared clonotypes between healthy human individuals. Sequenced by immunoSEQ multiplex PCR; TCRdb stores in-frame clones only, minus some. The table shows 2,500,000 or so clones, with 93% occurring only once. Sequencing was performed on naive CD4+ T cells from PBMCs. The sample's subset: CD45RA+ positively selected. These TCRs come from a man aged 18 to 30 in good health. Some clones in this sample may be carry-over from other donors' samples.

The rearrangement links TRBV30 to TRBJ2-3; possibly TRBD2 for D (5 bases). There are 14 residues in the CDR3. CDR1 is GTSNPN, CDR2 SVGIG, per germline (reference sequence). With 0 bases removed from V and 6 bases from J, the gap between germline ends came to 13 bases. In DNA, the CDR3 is TGTGCCTGGAGTGTACTGGGGAGAGTGGATACGCAGTATTTT. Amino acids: CAWSVLGRVDTQYF. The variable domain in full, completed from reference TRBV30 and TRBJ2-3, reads SQTIHQWPATLVQPVGSPLSLECTVEGTSNPNLYWYRQAAGRGLQLLFYSVGIGQISSEVPQNLSASRPQDRQFILSSKKLLLSDSGFYLCAWSVLGRVDTQYFGPGTRLTVL.

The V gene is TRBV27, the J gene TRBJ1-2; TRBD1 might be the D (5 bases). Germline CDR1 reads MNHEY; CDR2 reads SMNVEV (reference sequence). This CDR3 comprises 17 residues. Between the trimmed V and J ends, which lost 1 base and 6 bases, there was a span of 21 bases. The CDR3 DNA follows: TGTGCCAGCAGTTTATTTACGCTGGGTGGGGACGCGGATGGCTACACCTTC. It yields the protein CASSLFTLGGDADGYTF.

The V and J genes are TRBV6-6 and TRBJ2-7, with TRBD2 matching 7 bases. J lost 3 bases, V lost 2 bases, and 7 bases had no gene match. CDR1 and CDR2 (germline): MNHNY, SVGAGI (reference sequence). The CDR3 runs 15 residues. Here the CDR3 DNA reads TGTGCCAGCAGTTACACAGGCGGGAGTAACTACGAGCAGTACTTC. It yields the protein CASSYTGGSNYEQYF.

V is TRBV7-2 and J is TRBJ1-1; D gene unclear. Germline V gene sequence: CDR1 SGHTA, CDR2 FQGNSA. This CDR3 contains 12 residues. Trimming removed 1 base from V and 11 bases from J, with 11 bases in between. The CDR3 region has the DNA TGTGCCAGCAGCTTAGAACGAGGGTTGGCTTTCTTT. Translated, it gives CASSLERGLAFF.

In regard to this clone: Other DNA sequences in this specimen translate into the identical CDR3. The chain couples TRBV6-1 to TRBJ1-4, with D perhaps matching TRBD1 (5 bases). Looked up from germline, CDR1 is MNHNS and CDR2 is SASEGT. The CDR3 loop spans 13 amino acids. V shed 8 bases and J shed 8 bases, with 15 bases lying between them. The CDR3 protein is CASGGRVDEKLFF. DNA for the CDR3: TGTGCCAGCGGTGGCAGGGTCGACGAAAAACTGTTTTTT.

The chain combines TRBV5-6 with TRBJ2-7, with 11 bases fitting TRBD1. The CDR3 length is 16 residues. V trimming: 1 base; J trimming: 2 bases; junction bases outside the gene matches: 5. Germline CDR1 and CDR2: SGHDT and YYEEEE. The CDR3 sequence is CASSLLDRGPTYEQYF. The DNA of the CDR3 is TGTGCCAGCAGCTTGCTGGACAGGGGGCCCACCTACGAGCAGTACTTC.

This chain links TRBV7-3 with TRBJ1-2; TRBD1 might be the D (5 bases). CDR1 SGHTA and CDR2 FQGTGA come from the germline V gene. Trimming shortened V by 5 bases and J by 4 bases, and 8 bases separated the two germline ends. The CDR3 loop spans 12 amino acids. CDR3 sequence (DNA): TGTGCCAGCAGCCCCCAGGGCTATGGCTACACCTTC. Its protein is CASSPQGYGYTF.

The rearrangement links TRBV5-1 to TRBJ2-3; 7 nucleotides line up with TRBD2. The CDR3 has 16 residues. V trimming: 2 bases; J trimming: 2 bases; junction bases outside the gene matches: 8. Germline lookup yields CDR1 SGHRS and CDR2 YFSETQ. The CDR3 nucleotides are TGCGCCAGCAGCTTTGTGCCGGGAGGAAACACAGATACGCAGTATTTT. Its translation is CASSFVPGGNTDTQYF.

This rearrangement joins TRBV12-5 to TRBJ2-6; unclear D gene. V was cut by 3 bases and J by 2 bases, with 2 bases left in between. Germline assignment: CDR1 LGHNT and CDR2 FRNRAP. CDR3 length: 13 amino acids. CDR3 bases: TGTGCTAGTGGTTTAGCTGGGGCCAACGTCCTGACTTTC. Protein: CASGLAGANVLTF.

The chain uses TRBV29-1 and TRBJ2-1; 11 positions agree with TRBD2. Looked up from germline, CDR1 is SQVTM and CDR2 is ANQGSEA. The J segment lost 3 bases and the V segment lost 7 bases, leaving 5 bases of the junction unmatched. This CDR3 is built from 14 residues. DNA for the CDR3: TGCAGCGGTCACGGGACTAGCGGCTACAATGAGCAGTTCTTC. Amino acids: CSGHGTSGYNEQFF.

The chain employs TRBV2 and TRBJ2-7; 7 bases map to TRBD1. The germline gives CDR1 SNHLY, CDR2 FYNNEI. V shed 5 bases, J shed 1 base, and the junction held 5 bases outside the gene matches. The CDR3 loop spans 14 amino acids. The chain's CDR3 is CASSSDRASYEQYF. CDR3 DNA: TGTGCCAGCAGTTCAGACAGGGCATCCTACGAGCAGTACTTC.

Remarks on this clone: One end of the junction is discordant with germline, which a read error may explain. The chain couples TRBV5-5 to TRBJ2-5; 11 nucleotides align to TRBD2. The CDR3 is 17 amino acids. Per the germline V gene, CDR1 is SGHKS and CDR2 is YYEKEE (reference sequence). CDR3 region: CASNLATGLADQETQYF. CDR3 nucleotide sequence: TGTGCCAGCAACTTGGCTACGGGACTAGCGGACCAAGAGACCCAGTACTTC. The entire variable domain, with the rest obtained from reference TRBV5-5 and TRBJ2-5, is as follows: DAGVTQSPTHLIKTRGQQVTLRCSPISGHKSVSWYQQVLGQGPQFIFQYYEKEERGRGNFPDRFSARQFPNYSSELNVNALLLGDSALYLCASNLATGLADQETQYFGPGTRLLVL.

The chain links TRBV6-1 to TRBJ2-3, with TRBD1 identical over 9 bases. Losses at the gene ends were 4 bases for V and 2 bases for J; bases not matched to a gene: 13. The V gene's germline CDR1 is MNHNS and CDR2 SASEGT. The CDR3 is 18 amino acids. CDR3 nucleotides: TGTGCCAGCAGTGCAACCCCCGGGACAGGGACCTTCACAGATACGCAGTATTTT. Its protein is CASSATPGTGTFTDTQYF.

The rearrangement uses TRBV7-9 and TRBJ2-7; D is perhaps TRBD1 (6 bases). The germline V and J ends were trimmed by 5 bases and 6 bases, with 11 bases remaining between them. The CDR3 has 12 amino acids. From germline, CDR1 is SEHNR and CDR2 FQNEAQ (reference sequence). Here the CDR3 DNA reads TGTGCCAGCAGCCACAGGGATGGCGAGCAGTACTTC. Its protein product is CASSHRDGEQYF.

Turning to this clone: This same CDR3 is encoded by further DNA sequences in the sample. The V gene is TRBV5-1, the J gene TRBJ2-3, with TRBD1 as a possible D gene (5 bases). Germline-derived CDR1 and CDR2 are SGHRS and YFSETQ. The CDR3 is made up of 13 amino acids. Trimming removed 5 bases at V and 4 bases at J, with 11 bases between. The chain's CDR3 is CASRGQGADTQYF. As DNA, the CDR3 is TGCGCCAGCAGGGGCCAGGGCGCAGATACGCAGTATTTT.

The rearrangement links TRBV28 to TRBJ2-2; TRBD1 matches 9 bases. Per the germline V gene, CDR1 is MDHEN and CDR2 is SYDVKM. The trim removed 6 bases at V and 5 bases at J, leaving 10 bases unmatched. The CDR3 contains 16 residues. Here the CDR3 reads CASSRRWTGDTGELFF. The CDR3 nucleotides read TGTGCCAGCAGCCGACGGTGGACAGGGGATACCGGGGAGCTGTTTTTT.

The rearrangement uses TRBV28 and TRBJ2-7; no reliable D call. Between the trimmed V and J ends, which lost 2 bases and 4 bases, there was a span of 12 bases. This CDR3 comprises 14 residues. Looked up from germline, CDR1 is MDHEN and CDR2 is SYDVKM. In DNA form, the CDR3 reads TGTGCCAGCAGTTTAAGTGTACCCGGGTACGAGCAGTACTTC. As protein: CASSLSVPGYEQYF. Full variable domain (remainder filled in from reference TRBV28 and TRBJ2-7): DVKVTQSSRYLVKRTGEKVFLECVQDMDHENMFWYRQDPGLGLRLIYFSYDVKMKEKGDIPEGYSVSREKKERFSLILESASTNQTSMYLCASSLSVPGYEQYFGPGTRLTVT.

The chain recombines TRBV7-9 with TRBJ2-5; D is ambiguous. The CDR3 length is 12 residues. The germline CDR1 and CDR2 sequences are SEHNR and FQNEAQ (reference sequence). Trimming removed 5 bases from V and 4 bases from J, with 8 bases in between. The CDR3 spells CASSPTGETQYF. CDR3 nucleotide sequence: TGTGCCAGCAGCCCGACCGGAGAGACCCAGTACTTC.

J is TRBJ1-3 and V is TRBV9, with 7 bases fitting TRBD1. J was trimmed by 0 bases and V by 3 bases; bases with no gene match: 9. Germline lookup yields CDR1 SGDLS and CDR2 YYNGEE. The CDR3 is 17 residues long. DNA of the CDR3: TGTGCCAGCAGCGCTTACAGGGGCCGAGGCTCTGGAAACACCATATATTTT. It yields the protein CASSAYRGRGSGNTIYF.

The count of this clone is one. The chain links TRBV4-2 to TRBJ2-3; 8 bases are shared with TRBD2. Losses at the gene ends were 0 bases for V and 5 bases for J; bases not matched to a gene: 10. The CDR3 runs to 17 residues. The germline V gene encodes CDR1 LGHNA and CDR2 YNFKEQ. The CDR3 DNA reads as TGTGCCAGCAGCCAAGAAGTAGCGGGGAGGGGCGGAGATACGCAGTATTTT. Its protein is CASSQEVAGRGGDTQYF.

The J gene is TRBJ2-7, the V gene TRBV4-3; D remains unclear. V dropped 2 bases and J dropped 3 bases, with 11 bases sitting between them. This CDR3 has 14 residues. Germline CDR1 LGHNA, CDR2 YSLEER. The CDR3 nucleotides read TGCGCCAGCAGCCAAAACCTTCTTAACTACGAGCAGTACTTC. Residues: CASSQNLLNYEQYF.

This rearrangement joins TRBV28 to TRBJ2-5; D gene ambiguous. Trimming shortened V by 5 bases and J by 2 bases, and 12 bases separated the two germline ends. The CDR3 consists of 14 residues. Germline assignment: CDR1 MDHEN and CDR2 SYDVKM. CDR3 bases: TGTGCCAGCAGTCACTCATCTGGGCAAGAGACCCAGTACTTC. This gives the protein CASSHSSGQETQYF.

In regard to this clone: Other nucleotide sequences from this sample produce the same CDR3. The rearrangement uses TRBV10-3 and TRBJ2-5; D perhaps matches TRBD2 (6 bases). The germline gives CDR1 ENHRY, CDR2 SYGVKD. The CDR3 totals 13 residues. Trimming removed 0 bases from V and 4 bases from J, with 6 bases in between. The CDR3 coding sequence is TGTGCCATCAGTGAGTCGGGGGGAGAGACCCAGTACTTC. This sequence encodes CAISESGGETQYF.